This entry describes one TCR beta chain. These data come from a study of blood T cell repertoires in COVID-19. Only in-frame clones appear in the TCRdb table, and some are missing; sequencing was by immunoSEQ multiplex PCR. The repertoire holds 150,000 to 200,000 clones, 70% to 90% seen once, with less than 25% in the top ten. The CDR3 sequence is 14 residues long. Losses at the gene ends were 4 bases for V and 4 bases for J; bases not matched to a gene: 3. CDR1 and CDR2 from the germline V gene are SGHAT and FQNNGV. The sequencing sample was made of peripheral blood. The receptor was derived from a man between 65 and 79 years old with active or convalescent COVID-19. The chain couples TRBV11-2 to TRBJ2-7; 11 nucleotides match TRBD1. The CDR3 loop is CASSWDRGEYEQYF. In DNA, the CDR3 is TGTGCCAGCAGCTGGGACAGGGGGGAATACGAGCAGTACTTC.